The 31 T cell receptor beta chains below were found in one sample sequenced in a study of blood T cell repertoires in COVID-19. Produced via immunoSEQ multiplex PCR; TCRdb's table is partial and in-frame only. The sample lists more than 95,000 clones, roughly 83% seen once, with under 45% in the top ten. Sequencing was done on a sample of peripheral blood. Source of these receptors: a man between 35 and 55 years old with active or convalescent COVID-19.

This clone was counted only a few times. The CDR3 loop is CASMDYPDTEAFF. The DNA for the CDR3 is TGTGCCAGTATGGACTATCCGGACACTGAAGCTTTCTTT. This chain joins TRBV19 and TRBJ1-1; D gene ambiguous. Germline assignment: CDR1 LNHDA and CDR2 SQIVND (reference sequence). The CDR3 sequence is 13 residues long. The germline V and J ends were trimmed by 7 bases and 3 bases, with 12 bases remaining between them.

The V and J genes are TRBV11-3 and TRBJ2-2; 7 bases agree with TRBD1. The CDR3 is 13 residues long. Germline trimming cut 10 bases from V and 2 bases from J; bases unmatched to any gene: 4. Germline assignment: CDR1 SGHNT and CDR2 YENEEA. The CDR3 DNA follows: TGTGCCACCGACAGGGATAACACCGGGGAGCTGTTTTTT. Amino acid sequence: CATDRDNTGELFF. Full variable domain (rest looked up from reference TRBV11-3 and TRBJ2-2): EAGVVQSPRYKIIEKKQPVAFWCNPISGHNTLYWYLQNLGQGPELLIRYENEEAVDDSQLPKDRFSAERLKGVDSTLKIQPAELGDSAVYLCATDRDNTGELFFGEGSRLTVL.

J is TRBJ1-1 and V is TRBV10-1, with D possibly TRBD1 on 5 matching bases. CDR3 size: 16 residues. V dropped 1 base and J dropped 2 bases, with 14 bases sitting between them. CDR1 and CDR2 (germline): WNHNN, SYGVQD (reference sequence). The CDR3 loop is CASSEFGSRANTEAFF. The DNA of the CDR3 is TGCGCCAGCAGTGAGTTTGGTAGCAGGGCTAACACTGAAGCTTTCTTT.

V is TRBV30 and J is TRBJ1-6, with D unresolved. Germline V gives CDR1 GTSNPN, CDR2 SVGIG (reference sequence). CDR3 length: 13 amino acids. Trimming stripped 2 bases from V and 7 bases from J, with 9 bases between. The CDR3 region is CAWSLGGNSPLHF. DNA of the CDR3: TGTGCCTGGAGTCTAGGTGGAAATTCACCCCTCCACTTT.

The J gene is TRBJ1-5, the V gene TRBV6-1; D might be TRBD1 (5 bases). V gave up 4 bases and J gave up 4 bases, with 17 bases separating them. The CDR3 spans 16 residues. Germline V gives CDR1 MNHNS, CDR2 SASEGT. This CDR3 is CASSVTGVRGNQPQHF. The CDR3, as DNA: TGTGCCAGCAGTGTAACGGGGGTTCGTGGGAATCAGCCCCAGCATTTT.

This chain links TRBV30 with TRBJ2-4; D is unresolved. This CDR3 is 11 amino acids long. With 5 bases removed from V and 7 bases from J, the gap between germline ends came to 9 bases. Germline-derived CDR1 and CDR2 are GTSNPN and SVGIG (reference sequence). The CDR3 protein is CAWQLWNIQYF. In DNA, the CDR3 is TGTGCCTGGCAGTTGTGGAACATTCAGTACTTC.

The V gene is TRBV5-5, the J gene TRBJ1-1; D is ambiguous. Trimming shortened V by 3 bases and J by 5 bases, and 14 bases separated the two germline ends. CDR1 is SGHKS and CDR2 is YYEKEE in the germline V gene (reference sequence). This CDR3 has 14 residues. CDR3 sequence (DNA): TGTGCCAGCAGCTCTAATGGACGGGGTACTGAAGCTTTCTTT. It is translated as CASSSNGRGTEAFF.

This clone was seen only a few times. The chain uses TRBV27 and TRBJ1-5; 9 nucleotides align to TRBD1. The CDR3 length is 14 residues. With V trimmed by 4 bases and J by 6 bases, 4 bases remained unmatched. Germline values: CDR1 MNHEY, CDR2 SMNVEV (reference sequence). CDR3 region: CASSSGTGIQPQHF. The CDR3 nucleotides are TGTGCCAGCAGTTCCGGGACAGGGATTCAGCCCCAGCATTTT.

The chain recombines TRBV12-5 with TRBJ1-4; TRBD1 aligns across 7 bases. The CDR3 is 14 residues long. V was clipped by 5 bases and J by 4 bases; unmatched bases: 4. CDR1 is LGHNT and CDR2 is FRNRAP in the germline V gene. The CDR3 loop reads CASGLGQNNEKLFF. CDR3 DNA sequence: TGTGCTAGTGGTCTGGGACAGAATAATGAAAAACTGTTTTTT.

The chain couples TRBV10-1 to TRBJ1-2; TRBD1 might be the D (6 bases). Trimming removed 8 bases from V and 0 bases from J, with 16 bases in between. From germline, CDR1 is WNHNN and CDR2 SYGVQD (reference sequence). The CDR3 spans 15 residues. The CDR3 nucleotides are TGCGCCAGCCGAAGGGGGTGGCAGGCTAACTATGGCTACACCTTC. Protein product: CASRRGWQANYGYTF.

V is TRBV27 and J is TRBJ1-1, with TRBD1 matching 7 bases. CDR1 is MNHEY, CDR2 SMNVEV, per germline (reference sequence). The CDR3 is made up of 14 amino acids. V dropped 6 bases and J dropped 2; count of bases not matched to a gene: 6. CDR3 in amino acids: CASRKDRINTEAFF. The CDR3 nucleotides read TGTGCCAGCAGGAAGGACAGGATTAACACTGAAGCTTTCTTT.

J is TRBJ1-2 and V is TRBV30; 9 bases align to TRBD1. J lost 4 bases, V lost 0 bases, and 3 bases had no gene match. Germline lookup yields CDR1 GTSNPN and CDR2 SVGIG (reference sequence). The CDR3 loop spans 14 amino acids. In DNA, the CDR3 is TGTGCCTGGAGTGTACGGGACAGGGTCTATGGCTACACCTTC. Its protein product is CAWSVRDRVYGYTF.

The V and J genes are TRBV6-5 and TRBJ2-7, with TRBD1 matching 8 bases. The J segment lost 5 bases and the V segment lost 7 bases, leaving 4 bases of the junction unmatched. This CDR3 contains 12 residues. Germline loops: CDR1 MNHEY, CDR2 SVGAGI. The CDR3 DNA sequence: TGTGCCAGCATGGACAGGGTGGACGAGCAGTACTTC. Residues: CASMDRVDEQYF.

The chain employs TRBV28 and TRBJ1-5; 9 bases align to TRBD1. The germline V gene encodes CDR1 MDHEN and CDR2 SYDVKM. This CDR3 contains 13 residues. V shed 8 bases, J shed 5 bases, and the junction held 4 bases outside the gene matches. CDR3 bases: TGTGCCAGCCAGACAGGGGGATATCAGCCCCAGCATTTT. This codes for CASQTGGYQPQHF.

The chain recombines TRBV12-3 or TRBV12-4 with TRBJ2-7, with a tentative D call TRBD2 (5 bases). Trimming shortened V by 4 bases and J by 3 bases, and 7 bases separated the two germline ends. The CDR3 extends over 12 amino acids. The CDR3 region has the DNA TGTGCCAGCAGTTGGAGGAACTACGAGCAGTACTTC. This sequence encodes CASSWRNYEQYF.

On this clone itself: Other DNA sequences in the sample encode the same CDR3. The genes are TRBV29-1 and TRBJ1-2; perhaps TRBD1 as D (6 bases). This CDR3 region has 12 residues. Trimming left V 3 bases short and J 3 bases short, with 8 bases between. CDR1 is SQVTM and CDR2 is ANQGSEA in the germline V gene. CDR3 sequence: CSVDRGDYGYTF. DNA for the CDR3: TGCAGCGTTGACAGGGGTGACTATGGCTACACCTTC. Full variable domain (remainder filled in from reference TRBV29-1 and TRBJ1-2): SAVISQKPSRDICQRGTSLTIQCQVDSQVTMMFWYRQQPGQSLTLIATANQGSEATYESGFVIDKFPISRPNLTFSTLTVSNMSPEDSSIYLCSVDRGDYGYTFGSGTRLTVV.

The chain has TRBV3-1 (or the pseudogene TRBV3-2) and TRBJ2-3, with D perhaps TRBD2 (7 bases). Germline CDR1 and CDR2: LGHDT and YNNKEL (reference sequence). The V end lost 4 bases, the J end lost 6 bases, and 26 bases lay between the germline ends. This CDR3 contains 18 residues. The DNA of the CDR3 is TGTGCCAGCAGCCTTTGGGGGGCTAGCGGCCGAGAGGGGGATACGCAGTATTTT. This gives the protein CASSLWGASGREGDTQYF.

J is TRBJ2-7 and V is TRBV7-9; 10 bases agree with TRBD1. J was trimmed by 4 bases and V by 5 bases; bases with no gene match: 5. This CDR3 region has 14 residues. Per germline, CDR1 SEHNR and CDR2 FQNEAQ (reference sequence). The CDR3: CASSPRTGGYEQYF. The CDR3 coding sequence is TGTGCCAGCAGCCCGCGGACAGGGGGTTACGAGCAGTACTTC.

DNA of the CDR3: TGTGCCAGCAGTTTACTAGGGGCTGGTAACTATGGCTACACCTTC. Protein: CASSLLGAGNYGYTF. The chain joins TRBV27 to TRBJ1-2, with D possibly being TRBD1 (5 bases). The V end lost 2 bases, the J end lost 1 base, and 11 bases lay between the germline ends. From germline, CDR1 is MNHEY and CDR2 SMNVEV (reference sequence). The CDR3 covers 15 residues.

The rearrangement joins TRBV5-1 to TRBJ2-2; possible D gene TRBD1, 9 bases. The CDR3 runs to 18 residues. V was pared by 4 bases and J by 6 bases, with 25 bases between. Per germline, CDR1 SGHRS and CDR2 YFSETQ. This CDR3 reads CASSGQGLAGYVAGELFF. The CDR3 nucleotides are TGCGCCAGCAGCGGACAGGGGCTAGCGGGTTATGTTGCCGGGGAGCTGTTTTTT.

This clone was counted between two and nine times. In DNA, the CDR3 is TGCAGTGCTCACTTACTCCAAGGCTACACCTTC. It encodes CSAHLLQGYTF. The chain joins TRBV20-1 to TRBJ1-2; D remains ambiguous. The V end was cut by 5 bases, the J end by 8 bases, with 12 bases between. The CDR3 totals 11 residues. Germline V lookup: CDR1 DFQATT, CDR2 SNEGSKA (reference sequence).

This chain uses TRBV27 with TRBJ2-7, with TRBD1 as a possible D gene (5 bases). V was cut by 6 bases and J by 3 bases, with 12 bases left in between. Germline assignment: CDR1 MNHEY and CDR2 SMNVEV (reference sequence). The CDR3 runs 13 residues. The CDR3 DNA reads TGTGCCAGCAGGGTCAGGGAAGACTACGAGCAGTACTTC. Protein: CASRVREDYEQYF.

The chain combines TRBV12-3 or TRBV12-4 with TRBJ1-2; no clear D gene. The CDR3 runs 12 residues. Trimming took 1 base from V and 8 from J, leaving 8 bases between them. CDR3 bases: TGTGCCAGCAGTTTAGTGAAGAGCGGCTACACCTTC. As protein: CASSLVKSGYTF.

The rearrangement links TRBV28 to TRBJ2-7; maybe TRBD2 (6 bases). This CDR3 contains 13 residues. Germline CDR1 MDHEN, CDR2 SYDVKM. V was cut by 3 bases and J by 5 bases, with 11 bases left in between. The CDR3 reads CASSFGGRNEQYF. The CDR3 DNA reads as TGTGCCAGCAGTTTTGGGGGGAGGAACGAGCAGTACTTC.

The J gene is TRBJ2-2, the V gene TRBV5-1; D is undetermined. Trimming took off 0 bases at V and 2 bases at J, with 5 bases between the two ends. CDR1 is SGHRS and CDR2 is YFSETQ in the germline V gene. This CDR3 is 14 amino acids long. The CDR3 protein is CASSLGSNTGELFF. The CDR3 DNA follows: TGCGCCAGCAGCTTGGGTAGCAACACCGGGGAGCTGTTTTTT.

This chain joins TRBV5-4 and TRBJ1-1; 10 bases fit TRBD1. Per germline, CDR1 SGHNT and CDR2 YYREEE (reference sequence). The CDR3 is 13 amino acids. V was pared by 6 bases and J by 4 bases, with 3 bases of the junction left unmatched. The CDR3 spells CASTRTGGTEAFF. CDR3 nucleotide sequence: TGTGCCAGCACCCGGACAGGGGGCACTGAAGCTTTCTTT.

The chain joins TRBV24-1 to TRBJ2-2; TRBD2 matches 9 bases. Germline V CDR1 and CDR2: KGHDR, SFDVKD. Germline trimming cut 9 bases from V and 6 bases from J; bases unmatched to any gene: 4. The length of the CDR3 is 13 residues. CDR3 amino acids: CATASGVAGELFF. Written as DNA, the CDR3 is TGTGCCACCGCTAGCGGGGTTGCCGGGGAGCTGTTTTTT.

This chain joins TRBV28 and TRBJ1-4, with TRBD1 matching 8 bases. Unmatched junction bases numbered 14, after V lost 9 bases and J lost 8 bases. The CDR3 loop spans 15 amino acids. The germline gives CDR1 MDHEN, CDR2 SYDVKM. CDR3 sequence reads: CASQVLGTGSEKLFF. In DNA form, the CDR3 reads TGTGCCAGTCAAGTTTTAGGGACAGGATCGGAAAAACTGTTTTTT.

As DNA, the CDR3 is TGCGCCAGCAGCCGAAGCTTGATGAATGGCGGTACTAGCACAGATACGCAGTATTTT. Translated, it gives CASSRSLMNGGTSTDTQYF. The rearrangement joins TRBV5-1 to TRBJ2-3; D is undetermined. The CDR3 contains 19 residues. Trimming shortened V by 4 bases and J by 0 bases, and 24 bases separated the two germline ends. Germline loops: CDR1 SGHRS, CDR2 YFSETQ. Together with reference TRBV5-1 and TRBJ2-3, the CDR3 gives the full variable domain: KAGVTQTPRYLIKTRGQQVTLSCSPISGHRSVSWYQQTPGQGLQFLFEYFSETQRNKGNFPGRFSGRQFSNSRSEMNVSTLELGDSALYLCASSRSLMNGGTSTDTQYFGPGTRLTVL.

CDR3 protein: CASSYSSGGEADTQYF. CDR3 nucleotide sequence: TGTGCCAGCAGTTACTCCTCTGGGGGGGAGGCAGATACGCAGTATTTT. V usage is TRBV6-6 and J usage is TRBJ2-3; 7 positions match TRBD2. V shed 0 bases, J shed 4 bases, and the junction held 7 bases outside the gene matches. Germline CDR1 reads MNHNY; CDR2 reads SVGAGI (reference sequence). The CDR3 loop spans 16 amino acids.

This chain connects TRBV5-1 to TRBJ2-7; perhaps TRBD1 as D (6 bases). Germline values: CDR1 SGHRS, CDR2 YFSETQ. The CDR3 has 14 amino acids. Trimming shortened V by 2 bases and J by 3 bases, and 12 bases separated the two germline ends. This CDR3 reads CASSFGDTSYEQYF. The CDR3 region has the DNA TGCGCCAGCAGCTTCGGGGACACCAGCTACGAGCAGTACTTC.